This T cell receptor beta chain originates from a study of vaccination and CD4 T cells after COVID-19. At the level of the study: Subjects got two shots of BNT162b2 or mRNA-1273 vaccine. Post-COVID draws followed diagnosis by a median 101 days (range 35 to 161). Points from the study as a whole: Post-vaccination, and not before, a median approximately 86% of reactive clones appeared in convalescent patients. Spike mono-reactive clones accounted for 304 of the 307 vaccine-specific clones found in convalescent patients.

Treatment noted: approximately 9-day PBMC culture with coronavirus spike peptide pools or control peptides (ViraFEST assay). Cultured CD4+ T-cell DNA underwent Oncomine TCR Beta short-read sequencing. TCRdb processed the PCR reads anew with MiXCR; each CDR3 protein has one entry. The sample includes around 5,000 distinct CDR3 sequences, about 43% of them seen just once. The CDR3 runs to 15 residues. V lost 3 bases, J lost 5 bases, and 10 bases stayed unmatched. CDR1 and CDR2 (germline): DFQATT, SNEGSKA (reference sequence). This clonotype was seen a single time. Its antigen is as yet unknown. The rearrangement links TRBV20-1 to TRBJ1-5; 7 positions match TRBD1. The specimen sequenced was CD4+ T cells from blood, cultured in vitro. This receptor was identified in a human donor who had recovered from COVID-19. This CDR3 reads CSASPLTGSHQPQHF. The CDR3 DNA sequence: TGCAGTGCTAGTCCTCTGACAGGGAGTCATCAGCCCCAGCATTTT.